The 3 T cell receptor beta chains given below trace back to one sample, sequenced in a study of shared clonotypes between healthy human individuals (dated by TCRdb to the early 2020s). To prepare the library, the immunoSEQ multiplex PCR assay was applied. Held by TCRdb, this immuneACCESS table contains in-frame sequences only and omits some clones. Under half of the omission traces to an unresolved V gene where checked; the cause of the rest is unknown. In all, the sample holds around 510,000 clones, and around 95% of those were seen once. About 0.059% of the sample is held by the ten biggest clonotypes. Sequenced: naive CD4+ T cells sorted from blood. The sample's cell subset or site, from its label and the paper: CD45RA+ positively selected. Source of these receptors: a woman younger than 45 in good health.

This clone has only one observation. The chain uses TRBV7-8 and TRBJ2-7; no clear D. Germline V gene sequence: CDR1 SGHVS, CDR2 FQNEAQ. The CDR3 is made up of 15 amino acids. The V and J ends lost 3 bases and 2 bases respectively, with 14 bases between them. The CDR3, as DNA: TGTGCCAGCAGCTTCCTGGCGATTCTCACCTACGAGCAGTACTTC. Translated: CASSFLAILTYEQYF.

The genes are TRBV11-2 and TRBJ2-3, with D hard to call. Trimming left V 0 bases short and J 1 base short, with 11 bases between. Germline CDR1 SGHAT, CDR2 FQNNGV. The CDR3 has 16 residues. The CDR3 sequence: CASSLERLAGTDTQYF. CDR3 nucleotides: TGTGCCAGCAGCTTAGAGCGTTTGGCAGGCACAGATACGCAGTATTTT.

CDR3 loop: CASSLLAGITDTQYF. Written as DNA, the CDR3 is TGCGCCAGCAGCTTACTAGCGGGAATCACAGATACGCAGTATTTT. V usage is TRBV5-1 and J usage is TRBJ2-3; 10 bases match TRBD2. Germline V gene lookup returns CDR1 SGHRS and CDR2 YFSETQ. V gave up 2 bases and J gave up 2 bases; unmatched junction bases: 2. The CDR3 spans 15 residues.